One sample yielded the 17 T cell receptor beta chains listed below, sequenced in a study of Ad26.COV2.S vaccination and SARS-CoV-2 variants. Treatment: some 20 received Ad26.COV2.S at low or high dose, single or two shots; several received placebo; per-sample allocation not given. The samples date from day 63 after the first vaccine or placebo injection. The method was immunoSEQ multiplex PCR; TCRdb's version includes in-frame clones alone and lacks a portion of them. The sample lists about 350,000 clones; 75% to 90% were seen once. The source material was peripheral blood, sampled in a trial of Ad26.COV2.S vaccine versus placebo. The receptor set was obtained from a person aged 18 to 65 who received the Ad26.COV2.S COVID-19 vaccine or a placebo.

This rearrangement joins TRBV5-4 to TRBJ2-5, with 9 bases lining up with TRBD2. CDR1 and CDR2 from the germline V gene are SGHNT and YYREEE (reference sequence). There are 17 residues in the CDR3. V was pared by 3 bases and J by 7 bases, with 16 bases of the junction left unmatched. DNA of the CDR3: TGTGCCAGCAGCTCGTATAGCGGGAGTGGTAGAAAGGCGACCCAGTACTTC. The encoded protein is CASSSYSGSGRKATQYF. The complete variable domain, with remaining parts taken from reference TRBV5-4 and TRBJ2-5, reads ETGVTQSPTHLIKTRGQQVTLRCSSQSGHNTVSWYQQALGQGPQFIFQYYREEENGRGNFPPRFSGLQFPNYSSELNVNALELDDSALYLCASSSYSGSGRKATQYFGPGTRLLVL.

This rearrangement joins TRBV19 to TRBJ2-1, with 7 positions matching TRBD1. The CDR3 covers 15 residues. CDR1 LNHDA and CDR2 SQIVND come from the germline V gene (reference sequence). V was clipped by 7 bases and J by 3 bases; unmatched bases: 9. CDR3 nucleotides: TGTGCCAGTATGGAGACAGGGTTACTCTACAATGAGCAGTTCTTC. It yields the protein CASMETGLLYNEQFF.

The rearrangement joins TRBV10-3 to TRBJ1-1, with a tentative D call TRBD1 (5 bases). This CDR3 contains 14 residues. CDR1 ENHRY and CDR2 SYGVKD come from the germline V gene. Trimming took off 4 bases at V and 4 bases at J, with 13 bases between the two ends. CDR3 sequence: CAISGGREGTEAFF. CDR3 nucleotide sequence: TGTGCCATCAGTGGTGGCAGGGAGGGCACTGAAGCTTTCTTT.

The rearrangement joins TRBV25-1 to TRBJ2-6, with a tentative D call TRBD2 (6 bases). CDR3 length: 17 amino acids. V lost 4 bases to trimming and J lost 0 bases, with 13 bases between them. In germline, CDR1 is MGHDK, CDR2 SYGVNS. The CDR3 nucleotides read TGTGCCAGCAGTGTACGGGGAGGTCCCTCTGGGGCCAACGTCCTGACTTTC. Its translation: CASSVRGGPSGANVLTF.

The chain recombines TRBV7-5 with TRBJ2-5; the table's D call, TRBD1, was not checked against the DNA. TRBV7-5 is designated a pseudogene. The CDR3 is made up of 13 amino acids. CDR3 DNA: TGTGCCAGAAGCTTAGCAGGGGGAGAGACCCAGTACTTC. Residues: CARSLAGGETQYF.

The CDR3 region is CASRPRTPERNEQFF. CDR3 in DNA: TGTGCCAGCAGGCCCCGGACTCCCGAGCGCAATGAGCAGTTCTTC. The chain uses TRBV6-6 and TRBJ2-1, with D maybe TRBD2 (5 bases). With 6 bases removed from V and 6 bases from J, the gap between germline ends came to 18 bases. Germline V gene data show CDR1 as MNHNY and CDR2 as SVGAGI (reference sequence). There are 15 residues in the CDR3.

V and J are TRBV5-4 and TRBJ1-2; 8 positions agree with TRBD1. Germline V CDR1 and CDR2: SGHNT, YYREEE (reference sequence). The ends lost 6 bases at V and 6 bases at J; junction bases unmatched: 7. The CDR3 has 13 amino acids. The CDR3 DNA reads as TGTGCCAGCAACACCAGGGGGCGGGATGGCTACACCTTC. It yields the protein CASNTRGRDGYTF.

The chain joins TRBV24-1 to TRBJ1-5; 7 bases are a match to TRBD1. With V trimmed by 3 bases and J by 0 bases, 4 bases remained unmatched. The germline CDR1 and CDR2 sequences are KGHDR and SFDVKD. The length of the CDR3 is 16 residues. CDR3 sequence: CATSDPGQASNQPQHF. In DNA, the CDR3 is TGTGCCACCAGTGATCCCGGACAGGCTAGCAATCAGCCCCAGCATTTT.

The genes are TRBV6-5 and TRBJ1-2, with D perhaps TRBD1 (6 bases). The CDR3 sequence is 15 residues long. CDR1 is MNHEY, CDR2 SVGAGI, per germline. Trimming left V 0 bases short and J 6 bases short, with 14 bases between. The CDR3 sequence is CASSYSPGQSNGYTF. The CDR3 DNA reads TGTGCCAGCAGTTACTCACCGGGACAAAGTAATGGCTACACCTTC.

This rearrangement joins TRBV27 to TRBJ1-1; maybe TRBD1 (6 bases). In germline, CDR1 is MNHEY, CDR2 SMNVEV (reference sequence). The CDR3 has 14 amino acids. Trimming shortened V by 4 bases and J by 0 bases, and 9 bases separated the two germline ends. The CDR3 here is CASSSQGLNTEAFF. DNA of the CDR3: TGTGCCAGCAGTTCACAGGGCCTGAACACTGAAGCTTTCTTT.

A word on this clone: Other DNA sequences within the sample encode an identical CDR3. The chain couples TRBV28 to TRBJ1-2, with D possibly being TRBD1 (5 bases). CDR1 and CDR2 (germline): MDHEN, SYDVKM. Trimming took off 5 bases at V and 4 bases at J, with 11 bases between the two ends. CDR3 length: 13 amino acids. CDR3 sequence (DNA): TGTGCCAGCAGTCTGGCAGGGCCCTATGGCTACACCTTC. It translates to CASSLAGPYGYTF.

J is TRBJ1-6 and V is TRBV7-2; D uncertain. Deletions cut 2 bases from V and 7 bases from J, with 3 bases between. Looked up from germline, CDR1 is SGHTA and CDR2 is FQGNSA. The CDR3 has 12 amino acids. CDR3 protein: CASSLTNSPLHF. CDR3 in DNA: TGTGCCAGCAGCTTAACAAATTCACCCCTCCACTTT.

CDR3 protein: CASSSGGMNTEAFF. In DNA, the CDR3 is TGTGCCAGCAGTTCAGGGGGAATGAACACTGAAGCTTTCTTT. The chain joins TRBV27 to TRBJ1-1; 7 bases fit TRBD1. This CDR3 spans 14 amino acids. Germline V gene lookup returns CDR1 MNHEY and CDR2 SMNVEV (reference sequence). V shed 4 bases, J shed 0 bases, and the junction held 2 bases outside the gene matches.

For the CDR3, the DNA is TGTGCCAGCAGCCAAGACCTGAGGGTCGGCGGCACAGATACGCAGTATTTT. It is translated as CASSQDLRVGGTDTQYF. This chain connects TRBV14 to TRBJ2-3, with a weak D call TRBD2 (5 bases). Germline V gene data show CDR1 as SGHDN and CDR2 as FVKESK. V was pared by 0 bases and J by 1 base, with 14 bases between. The CDR3 is made up of 17 amino acids.

J is TRBJ2-1 and V is TRBV19; TRBD2 agrees at 11 bases. From germline, CDR1 is LNHDA and CDR2 SQIVND (reference sequence). This CDR3 contains 17 residues. V lost 0 bases, J lost 4 bases, and 5 bases stayed unmatched. The DNA for the CDR3 is TGTGCCAGTAGTATAGATCGAGGACTAGCGGGTTACAATGAGCAGTTCTTC. Translated, it gives CASSIDRGLAGYNEQFF.

This rearrangement joins TRBV24-1 to TRBJ2-7; D may be TRBD1 (6 bases). V was clipped by 8 bases and J by 2 bases, with 18 bases between them. From germline, CDR1 is KGHDR and CDR2 SFDVKD. This CDR3 is 15 amino acids long. In nucleotides, the CDR3 is TGTGCCACCACCTTCGGACAGAACCGTGCCTACGAGCAGTACTTC. Translating it yields CATTFGQNRAYEQYF.

This rearrangement joins TRBV6-5 to TRBJ2-4, with no clear D. The V and J ends lost 6 bases and 8 bases respectively, with 14 bases between them. This CDR3 has 13 residues. The V gene's germline CDR1 is MNHEY and CDR2 SVGAGI. The chain's CDR3 is CASSTAPRDIQYF. For the CDR3, the DNA is TGTGCCAGCAGCACAGCCCCCAGAGACATTCAGTACTTC.